These 18 T cell receptor beta chains came from one sample sequenced in a study of persistence of HIV-infected CD4 T cells (dated by TCRdb to 2018 to 2021). These receptors have no identified antigens. The treatment or condition label here, explained by the study, means: suppressive antiretroviral therapy. A pool of overlapping HIV-1 Gag 15-mer peptides, at roughly 0.91 ug per peptide per mL, was used to stimulate the cells. Memory populations depleted of antigen-responding cells were obtained by sorting nonresponding CD40L-negative CD69-negative CD45RO-high memory CD4+ T cells. TCRbeta repertoires were sequenced from genomic DNA with the immunoSEQ hsTCRB assay version 4 in survey mode. In TCRdb, the immuneACCESS table is reduced to in-frame sequences with V and J assigned. These tables do not hold every clone; where another copy was compared, an unresolved V gene accounts for under half, and the others remain unexplained. Counted in this sample were under 40,000 clones; roughly four fifths of them appeared once. The ten most abundant clones make up about 18% of the sample.

The source was CD4+ T cells sorted from PBMCs after roughly 18-hour stimulation, collected from a patient who received antiretroviral therapy. The cell subset or site label corresponds to: CD40L-CD69- CD45RO-high memory CD4 T cells not responding to Gag peptides. The receptors were gathered from an adult woman with HIV who was CMV-seropositive.

J is TRBJ1-6 and V is TRBV24-1; D is undetermined. Germline CDR1 KGHDR, CDR2 SFDVKD. The CDR3 spans 17 residues. Trimming took 5 bases from V and 11 from J, leaving 24 bases between them. In DNA, the CDR3 is TGTGCCACCAGTGTCATTCCACAGTCTAGATCCCCCACACCCCTCCACTTT. Its protein product is CATSVIPQSRSPTPLHF.

This chain connects TRBV7-3 to TRBJ2-5, with 7 bases identical to TRBD1. The end of the DNA is better explained by TRBJ2-7, so the J call may be wrong. This CDR3 has 15 amino acids. Germline assignment: CDR1 SGHTA and CDR2 FQGTGA. The CDR3: CASSLQQGRTYEQYF. The CDR3 DNA sequence: TGTGCCAGCAGCTTACAACAGGGGAGAACGTACGAGCAGTACTTC.

The rearrangement joins TRBV4-3 to TRBJ1-2, with unresolved D. The germline CDR1 and CDR2 sequences are LGHNA and YSLEER. There are 13 residues in the CDR3. V gave up 0 bases and J gave up 4 bases, with 6 bases separating them. The CDR3 reads CASSQEGRYGYTF. The CDR3 bases are TGCGCCAGCAGCCAAGAGGGCCGCTATGGCTACACCTTC.

The chain recombines TRBV7-9 with TRBJ2-7; 10 bases line up with TRBD2. The CDR3 runs 13 residues. With 1 base clipped from V and 9 bases from J, the junction kept 3 bases outside the gene matches. Per germline, CDR1 SEHNR and CDR2 FQNEAQ (reference sequence). The CDR3 is CASSLGLAGVQYF. The CDR3 DNA sequence: TGTGCCAGCAGCTTAGGTCTAGCGGGGGTGCAGTACTTC. Variable domain in full (rest from reference TRBV7-9 and TRBJ2-7): DTGVSQNPRHKITKRGQNVTFRCDPISEHNRLYWYRQTLGQGPEFLTYFQNEAQLEKSRLLSDRFSAERPKGSFSTLEIQRTEQGDSAMYLCASSLGLAGVQYFGPGTRLTVT.

The V call is TRBV2, the J call TRBJ1-5, with a possible D match to TRBD1 (5 bases). The germline CDR1 and CDR2 sequences are SNHLY and FYNNEI. V was shortened by 4 bases and J by 3 bases, with 10 bases between the two germline ends. The CDR3 runs to 14 residues. The CDR3 DNA sequence: TGTGCCAGCAGTGCTACAGGAGCCAATCAGCCCCAGCATTTT. This encodes CASSATGANQPQHF.

The gene calls are TRBV18 and TRBJ1-2; 12 positions agree with TRBD1. The germline CDR1 and CDR2 sequences are KGHSH and LQKENI. The CDR3 length is 16 residues. With V trimmed by 0 bases and J by 5 bases, 4 bases remained unmatched. This CDR3 reads CASSPPSGQGAYGYTF. DNA for the CDR3: TGTGCCAGCTCACCACCGTCGGGACAGGGGGCTTATGGCTACACCTTC.

This clone was found a few times. V and J are TRBV21-1 and TRBJ1-6; the table's D gene call, TRBD1, was not cross checked with the DNA. TRBV21-1 is a pseudogene locus. CDR3 length: 19 amino acids. The CDR3 DNA sequence: TGTGCCAGCCGCGCCCGGGACAGGGTGCTGAGCTCCTATAATTCACCCCTCCACTTT. Amino acids: CASRARDRVLSSYNSPLHF.

The genes are TRBV7-8 and TRBJ1-2; D remains unclear. The germline CDR1 and CDR2 sequences are SGHVS and FQNEAQ. This CDR3 comprises 12 residues. With 1 base removed from V and 11 bases from J, the gap between germline ends came to 11 bases. CDR3 DNA: TGTGCCAGCAGCTTAGGGTGGGCCAAGTACACCTTC. This sequence encodes CASSLGWAKYTF.

The chain employs TRBV6-5 and TRBJ1-1, with a possible D match to TRBD1 (5 bases). CDR1 and CDR2 from the germline V gene are MNHEY and SVGAGI. The CDR3 contains 12 residues. Deletions cut 7 bases from V and 3 bases from J, with 9 bases between. The CDR3 nucleotides are TGTGCCAGCAATAGAGGGGACACTGAAGCTTTCTTT. This sequence encodes CASNRGDTEAFF.

This clone appeared a few times. J is TRBJ1-1 and V is TRBV24-1, with D uncertain. CDR3 size: 13 residues. Germline CDR1 reads KGHDR; CDR2 reads SFDVKD. V was trimmed by 4 bases and J by 0 bases, leaving 5 bases between them. The CDR3 nucleotides read TGTGCCACCAGTGACCGAGTGAACACTGAAGCTTTCTTT. Protein: CATSDRVNTEAFF.

The chain uses TRBV7-9 and TRBJ2-4, with D maybe TRBD1 (6 bases). The ends were cut back, 1 base at V and 1 base at J, with 11 bases in the middle. The CDR3 is made up of 16 amino acids. CDR1 is SEHNR, CDR2 FQNEAQ, per germline (reference sequence). This chain's CDR3 is CASSLDGGIAKNIQYF. The CDR3 region has the DNA TGTGCCAGCAGCTTAGATGGGGGCATCGCCAAAAACATTCAGTACTTC.

The rearrangement joins TRBV27 to TRBJ1-6; D gene uncertain. The CDR3 sequence is 12 residues long. Looked up from germline, CDR1 is MNHEY and CDR2 is SMNVEV (reference sequence). V lost 3 bases and J 8 bases, leaving 5 bases between the germline ends. DNA for the CDR3: TGTGCCAGCAGTTTGCACGATTCACCCCTCCACTTT. This codes for CASSLHDSPLHF.

The V gene is TRBV7-6, the J gene TRBJ2-2; TRBD2 might be the D (7 bases). CDR3 length equals 17 residues. V shed 4 bases and J shed 0 bases, with 15 bases lying between them. The V gene's germline CDR1 is SGHVS and CDR2 FNYEAQ. Written as DNA, the CDR3 is TGTGCCAGCAGCTCTCTGCGGGGGCTTGCGAACACCGGGGAGCTGTTTTTT. Translating gives CASSSLRGLANTGELFF.

The chain links TRBV29-1 to TRBJ1-3; D is unclear. Between the trimmed V and J ends, which lost 4 bases and 2 bases, there was a span of 6 bases. The CDR3 runs 12 residues. Germline lookup yields CDR1 SQVTM and CDR2 ANQGSEA. The CDR3 DNA reads TGCAGCGTTGGGGTTGCTGGAAACACCATATATTTT. This codes for CSVGVAGNTIYF.

The V and J genes are TRBV10-3 and TRBJ2-5; no reliable D call. CDR3 length equals 12 residues. Germline CDR1 and CDR2: ENHRY and SYGVKD. The germline V and J ends were trimmed by 11 bases and 5 bases, with 15 bases remaining between them. This CDR3 is CAHSPGRETQYF. DNA of the CDR3: TGTGCCCATTCCCCAGGTCGGGAGACCCAGTACTTC.

This clone appeared a few times. V gene TRBV5-8 combines with J gene TRBJ1-5; perhaps TRBD1 as D (5 bases). CDR1 and CDR2 from the germline V gene are SGHTS and YDEGEE. Between the trimmed V and J ends, which lost 5 bases and 1 base, there was a span of 16 bases. The CDR3 runs 16 residues. CDR3 DNA sequence: TGTGCCAGCAGGTGGGGGGAGGGATCAAGCAATCAGCCCCAGCATTTT. This codes for CASRWGEGSSNQPQHF.

The sample holds a few counts of this clone. This rearrangement joins TRBV24-1 to TRBJ1-2; 7 bases map to TRBD1. This CDR3 contains 15 residues. Trimming cost V 3 bases and J 3 bases; bases outside gene matches: 6. Germline CDR1 and CDR2: KGHDR and SFDVKD. The CDR3 DNA follows: TGTGCCACCAGTGATGGAGGGGGCGCTGACTATGGCTACACCTTC. This sequence encodes CATSDGGGADYGYTF.

The sample holds a few counts of this clone. This chain's CDR3 is CASSFWGTGSGNTEAFF. Written as DNA, the CDR3 is TGTGCCAGCAGCTTTTGGGGGACGGGATCTGGGAACACTGAAGCTTTCTTT. J is TRBJ1-1 and V is TRBV5-6; TRBD1 is a possible D gene (5 bases). CDR1 is SGHDT, CDR2 YYEEEE, per germline. V dropped 2 bases and J dropped 1 base, with 18 bases sitting between them. The CDR3 consists of 17 residues.